This passage covers 28 T cell receptor beta chains from one sample sequenced in a study of OX40 agonist ivuxolimab in advanced cancers. Here immunoSEQ multiplex PCR was the method, and the copy in TCRdb shows in-frame clones only, minus some. The table lists 55,000 to 85,000 clones, about 89% of them singletons. The source material was CD4+ or CD8+ T cells sorted from blood, sampled in a trial of the OX40 agonist ivuxolimab. Receptors originate from an adult with an advanced solid tumor such as melanoma, head and neck, liver or kidney cancer.

This chain connects TRBV19 to TRBJ1-2; 11 bases are a match to TRBD1. CDR3 length: 16 amino acids. J lost 6 bases, V lost 5 bases, and 11 bases had no gene match. Germline V CDR1 and CDR2: LNHDA, SQIVND (reference sequence). CDR3 protein: CASSWRTGGGNDGYTF. The CDR3 DNA reads as TGTGCCAGTAGTTGGAGGACAGGGGGCGGTAATGATGGCTACACCTTC.

This chain uses TRBV10-3 with TRBJ2-3; 14 nucleotides agree with TRBD2. The CDR3 contains 18 residues. Looked up from germline, CDR1 is ENHRY and CDR2 is SYGVKD. V lost 6 bases to trimming and J lost 0 bases; unmatched junction nucleotides: 8. CDR3 sequence reads: CAISRGLAGGTSTDTQYF. CDR3 bases: TGTGCCATCAGCCGAGGACTAGCGGGAGGAACTAGCACAGATACGCAGTATTTT.

This clone is a singleton in its sample. CDR3: CASSPQVFSGEQFF. Here the CDR3 DNA reads TGTGCCAGCAGCCCACAGGTTTTTTCAGGCGAGCAGTTCTTC. The rearrangement uses TRBV14 and TRBJ2-1; D might be TRBD1 (5 bases). Looked up from germline, CDR1 is SGHDN and CDR2 is FVKESK. Deletions cut 4 bases from V and 10 bases from J, with 17 bases between. This CDR3 is built from 14 residues.

This chain joins TRBV7-6 and TRBJ2-5; tentative D call: TRBD2 (5 bases). V lost 8 bases, J lost 5 bases, and 18 bases lay in between. The germline CDR1 and CDR2 sequences are SGHVS and FNYEAQ. This CDR3 contains 14 residues. CDR3: CASFEALARETQYF. The CDR3 DNA follows: TGTGCCAGCTTTGAGGCGCTAGCCAGGGAGACCCAGTACTTC. Full variable domain (missing parts from reference TRBV7-6 and TRBJ2-5): GAGVSQSPRYKVTKRGQDVALRCDPISGHVSLYWYRQALGQGPEFLTYFNYEAQQDKSGLPNDRFSAERPEGSISTLTIQRTEQRDSAMYRCASFEALARETQYFGPGTRLLVL.

The chain recombines TRBV6-1 with TRBJ1-1; no firm D call. Deletions cut 8 bases from V and 1 base from J, with 8 bases between. Germline loops: CDR1 MNHNS, CDR2 SASEGT. The CDR3 consists of 12 residues. CDR3 in DNA: TGTGCCAGCTATGTGGGGAACACTGAAGCTTTCTTT. Translation: CASYVGNTEAFF.

A few counts support this clone. Germline and junction disagree at one end, which may indicate a read error. The chain links TRBV7-9 to TRBJ1-5; D unclear. The CDR3 totals 13 residues. CDR1 is SEHNR and CDR2 is FQNEAQ in the germline V gene (reference sequence). CDR3 region: CASSLAPDQPQHF. The CDR3 nucleotides are TGTGCCAGCAGCCTAGCCCCAGACCAGCCCCAGCATTTT.

The V call is TRBV28, the J call TRBJ1-1; a possible D gene is TRBD1 (5 bases). Germline V CDR1 and CDR2: MDHEN, SYDVKM. The CDR3 contains 11 residues. V was cut by 6 bases and J by 8 bases, with 10 bases left in between. The CDR3 DNA reads TGTGCCAGCAGAGGGGACCGCGAAGCTTTCTTT. Amino acids: CASRGDREAFF. Complete variable domain (other parts from reference TRBV28 and TRBJ1-1): DVKVTQSSRYLVKRTGEKVFLECVQDMDHENMFWYRQDPGLGLRLIYFSYDVKMKEKGDIPEGYSVSREKKERFSLILESASTNQTSMYLCASRGDREAFFGQGTRLTVV.

J is TRBJ2-1 and V is TRBV11-1; 14 bases agree with TRBD2. Germline CDR1 and CDR2: SGHAT and FQDESV (reference sequence). V was clipped by 4 bases and J by 5 bases; unmatched bases: 4. This CDR3 comprises 16 residues. The CDR3 loop reads CASSSRTSGGNNEQFF. The CDR3 DNA reads TGTGCCAGCAGCTCCCGGACTAGCGGGGGGAACAATGAGCAGTTCTTC. Supplemented by reference TRBV11-1 and TRBJ2-1, the full variable domain reads EAEVAQSPRYKITEKSQAVAFWCDPISGHATLYWYRQILGQGPELLVQFQDESVVDDSQLPKDRFSAERLKGVDSTLKIQPAELGDSAMYLCASSSRTSGGNNEQFFGPGTRLTVL.

The rearrangement uses TRBV5-1 and TRBJ1-2; weak D call: TRBD1 (6 bases). Trimming removed 0 bases from V and 2 bases from J, with 11 bases in between. This CDR3 is 15 amino acids long. Germline-derived CDR1 and CDR2 are SGHRS and YFSETQ. CDR3 sequence: CASSLEGGPNYGYTF. CDR3 sequence (DNA): TGCGCCAGCAGCTTGGAGGGGGGCCCCAACTATGGCTACACCTTC.

The chain employs TRBV18 and TRBJ2-3; TRBD2 matches at 13 bases. The CDR3 totals 18 residues. Germline loops: CDR1 KGHSH, CDR2 LQKENI. The junction had 9 bases not matched to a gene; V was cut back by 2 bases and J by 4 bases. CDR3 residues: CASSPEKGLAGSADTQYF. Here the CDR3 DNA reads TGTGCCAGCTCACCAGAGAAGGGACTAGCGGGATCCGCAGATACGCAGTATTTT.

V usage is TRBV5-1 and J usage is TRBJ2-2; 9 positions agree with TRBD1. CDR1 and CDR2 (germline): SGHRS, YFSETQ. This CDR3 region has 15 residues. Unmatched junction bases numbered 6, after V lost 6 bases and J lost 3 bases. CDR3 in DNA: TGCGCCAGCAAGGGAGGGACAGGGTACACCGGGGAGCTGTTTTTT. It encodes CASKGGTGYTGELFF.

This chain links TRBV13 with TRBJ1-2; perhaps TRBD1 as D (5 bases). This CDR3 is 15 amino acids long. V was pared by 5 bases and J by 4 bases, with 17 bases between. CDR1 and CDR2 (germline): PRHDT, FYEKMQ (reference sequence). CDR3 DNA sequence: TGTGCCAGCAGCCCCGGGGGTGGGGGAAGCTATGGCTACACCTTC. The encoded protein is CASSPGGGGSYGYTF.

The chain carries TRBV28 and TRBJ2-6; no firm D call. The germline V gene has CDR1 MDHEN and CDR2 SYDVKM. The CDR3 runs to 12 residues. Trimming shortened V by 8 bases and J by 4 bases, and 6 bases separated the two germline ends. The CDR3 bases are TGTGCCAGCTGTGGGGGGGCCAACGTCCTGACTTTC. Translated, it gives CASCGGANVLTF. Together with reference TRBV28 and TRBJ2-6, the CDR3 gives the full variable domain: DVKVTQSSRYLVKRTGEKVFLECVQDMDHENMFWYRQDPGLGLRLIYFSYDVKMKEKGDIPEGYSVSREKKERFSLILESASTNQTSMYLCASCGGANVLTFGAGSRLTVL.

The chain joins TRBV7-3 to TRBJ1-1; D call uncertain. Germline-derived CDR1 and CDR2 are SGHTA and FQGTGA. This CDR3 comprises 16 residues. Between the trimmed V and J ends, which lost 2 bases and 1 base, there was a span of 14 bases. The CDR3 nucleotides are TGTGCCAGCAGCTTATCTGCCGTTAGGGAGAACACTGAAGCTTTCTTT. It translates to CASSLSAVRENTEAFF.

The V gene is TRBV7-2, the J gene TRBJ2-7; 9 bases are shared with TRBD2. The CDR3 spans 15 residues. Germline CDR1 reads SGHTA; CDR2 reads FQGNSA. V shed 5 bases, J shed 1 base, and the junction held 6 bases outside the gene matches. The CDR3 DNA is TGTGCCAGCAGCCCTAGCGGGATTAGTTCCTACGAGCAGTACTTC. Encoded protein: CASSPSGISSYEQYF.

V usage is TRBV5-1 and J usage is TRBJ1-3, with TRBD1 matching over 7 bases. The germline gives CDR1 SGHRS, CDR2 YFSETQ. The CDR3 runs to 16 residues. The J segment lost 1 base and the V segment lost 4 bases, leaving 8 bases of the junction unmatched. The CDR3 spells CASSRGDSLSGNTIYF. CDR3 DNA sequence: TGCGCCAGCAGCAGGGGGGACAGCCTATCTGGAAACACCATATATTTT.

The chain has TRBV7-9 and TRBJ2-7; 15 positions agree with TRBD2. Germline assignment: CDR1 SEHNR and CDR2 FQNEAQ (reference sequence). CDR3 length: 16 amino acids. Trimming cost V 5 bases and J 0 bases; bases outside gene matches: 2. The CDR3 loop reads CASSKGLAGGSYEQYF. The CDR3 bases are TGTGCCAGCAGCAAGGGACTAGCGGGAGGCTCCTACGAGCAGTACTTC.

V and J are TRBV19 and TRBJ1-1; a possible D gene is TRBD1 (6 bases). Germline CDR1 and CDR2: LNHDA and SQIVND (reference sequence). The CDR3 consists of 13 residues. V was trimmed by 9 bases and J by 5 bases, leaving 16 bases between them. DNA for the CDR3: TGTGCCAGCGCCCCCCAGGGGTGGACTGAAGCTTTCTTT. Translation: CASAPQGWTEAFF. Looking up the rest from reference TRBV19 and TRBJ1-1 gives the full variable domain: DGGITQSPKYLFRKEGQNVTLSCEQNLNHDAMYWYRQDPGQGLRLIYYSQIVNDFQKGDIAEGYSVSREKKESFPLTVTSAQKNPTAFYLCASAPQGWTEAFFGQGTRLTVV.

The J gene is TRBJ2-5, the V gene TRBV28; tentatively, D is TRBD1 or TRBD2 (5 bases each). CDR1 and CDR2 from the germline V gene are MDHEN and SYDVKM. The CDR3 is made up of 14 amino acids. V shed 5 bases and J shed 7 bases, with 17 bases lying between them. The CDR3 reads CASSPQGFEGTQYF. In nucleotides, the CDR3 is TGTGCCAGCAGTCCCCAGGGTTTTGAGGGGACCCAGTACTTC.

This clone turned up a few times. The rearrangement joins TRBV2 to TRBJ1-1; 7 bases align to TRBD1. The germline gives CDR1 SNHLY, CDR2 FYNNEI. The CDR3 has 13 amino acids. With 6 bases clipped from V and 1 base from J, the junction kept 2 bases outside the gene matches. The CDR3 DNA sequence: TGTGCCAGCAGCCGGGACAGGAACACTGAAGCTTTCTTT. Its protein product is CASSRDRNTEAFF.

The chain carries TRBV7-6 and TRBJ2-3; the match to TRBD2 covers 12 bases. The CDR3 runs 16 residues. Germline CDR1 is SGHVS and CDR2 is FNYEAQ. The V segment lost 5 bases and the J segment 2 bases; nucleotides outside the gene matches: 5. CDR3 sequence: CASSRGLAGYTDTQYF. The CDR3 DNA follows: TGTGCCAGCAGCAGAGGACTAGCGGGATACACAGATACGCAGTATTTT. Full variable domain (outside the CDR3, taken from reference TRBV7-6 and TRBJ2-3): GAGVSQSPRYKVTKRGQDVALRCDPISGHVSLYWYRQALGQGPEFLTYFNYEAQQDKSGLPNDRFSAERPEGSISTLTIQRTEQRDSAMYRCASSRGLAGYTDTQYFGPGTRLTVL.

This sequence joins TRBV6-1 and TRBJ2-1; TRBD2 matches at 10 bases. Germline CDR1 MNHNS, CDR2 SASEGT. J gave up 4 bases and V 6 bases, and 6 bases lay outside the gene matches. The CDR3 spans 15 residues. CDR3 bases: TGTGCCAGCAGAGCTAGCGGGAGTAAATACAATGAGCAGTTCTTC. It encodes CASRASGSKYNEQFF.

This rearrangement joins TRBV6-6 to TRBJ1-5; weak D call: TRBD1 (5 bases). The CDR3 extends over 15 amino acids. CDR1 and CDR2 from the germline V gene are MNHNY and SVGAGI (reference sequence). Trimming stripped 6 bases from V and 0 bases from J, with 12 bases between. The CDR3 loop reads CASRGLLNSNQPQHF. CDR3 DNA: TGTGCCAGCAGGGGACTCCTTAATAGCAATCAGCCCCAGCATTTT.

This sequence joins TRBV10-1 and TRBJ1-5; D is undetermined. CDR1 and CDR2 from the germline V gene are WNHNN and SYGVQD (reference sequence). V was clipped by 10 bases and J by 0 bases, with 10 bases between them. This CDR3 is 13 amino acids long. The CDR3: CATGEVSNQPQHF. CDR3 bases: TGCGCCACCGGCGAGGTTAGCAATCAGCCCCAGCATTTT.

Comments on this clone: At one of its ends the junction is not consistent with the germline gene, which may arise from a read error. V is TRBV6-5 and J is TRBJ1-3; 8 nucleotides agree with TRBD1. Looked up from germline, CDR1 is MNHEY and CDR2 is SVGAGI. The CDR3 contains 16 residues. CDR3 DNA: TGTGCCAACAGTTACAGAGGACAGGGTCCTGGAAACACCATATATTTT. This sequence encodes CANSYRGQGPGNTIYF.

V and J are TRBV6-1 and TRBJ1-2; TRBD1 matches at 7 bases. V dropped 4 bases and J dropped 2; count of bases not matched to a gene: 7. Per germline, CDR1 MNHNS and CDR2 SASEGT. The CDR3 loop spans 15 amino acids. This CDR3 reads CASSASGQKNYGYTF. The CDR3 DNA follows: TGTGCCAGCAGTGCTTCGGGACAGAAGAACTATGGCTACACCTTC.

This CDR3 is CASRTSIGETQYF. The CDR3 nucleotides are TGCGCCTCCCGGACTAGCATCGGTGAGACCCAGTACTTC. This rearrangement joins TRBV10-1 to TRBJ2-5; TRBD2 agrees at 8 bases. The junction had 10 bases not matched to a gene; V was cut back by 11 bases and J by 5 bases. The CDR3 loop spans 13 amino acids. The germline V gene has CDR1 WNHNN and CDR2 SYGVQD (reference sequence).

The V and J genes are TRBV7-9 and TRBJ2-7; TRBD2 matches 10 bases. Germline-derived CDR1 and CDR2 are SEHNR and FQNEAQ (reference sequence). V lost 1 base to trimming and J lost 3 bases; unmatched junction nucleotides: 6. The CDR3 covers 16 residues. The CDR3 DNA is TGTGCCAGCAGCTTAGGTGTAGCGGGAGGTCTCTACGAGCAGTACTTC. Translating gives CASSLGVAGGLYEQYF.